One T cell receptor (beta chain) is described in this entry. Its antigen is unidentified. Only in-frame clones appear in the TCRdb table, and some are missing; sequencing was by immunoSEQ multiplex PCR. The data show 75,000 to 100,000 clones, around nine tenths seen once. The data derive from a study of T cell responses to AZD1222 COVID-19 vaccine. Study observations and caveats: Unmutated regions of variants are reportedly targeted by nearly half of spike-specific TCRs. Spike-specific TCR breadth and depth went up after people got two AZD1222 doses. Donors, mostly white British, included more females; clonal diversity was possibly underestimated.

This receptor was obtained from an adult in good health. The sequences come from peripheral blood, collected on day 0 of AZD1222 vaccination.

CDR3 in DNA: TGCGCCAGCAGCTTGTACAGTCTCTATCAGCCCCAGCATTTT. Translated: CASSLYSLYQPQHF. The chain couples TRBV5-1 to TRBJ1-5; D remains unclear. V lost 1 base and J lost 5, with 10 bases in between. Per germline, CDR1 SGHRS and CDR2 YFSETQ. The CDR3 covers 14 residues.